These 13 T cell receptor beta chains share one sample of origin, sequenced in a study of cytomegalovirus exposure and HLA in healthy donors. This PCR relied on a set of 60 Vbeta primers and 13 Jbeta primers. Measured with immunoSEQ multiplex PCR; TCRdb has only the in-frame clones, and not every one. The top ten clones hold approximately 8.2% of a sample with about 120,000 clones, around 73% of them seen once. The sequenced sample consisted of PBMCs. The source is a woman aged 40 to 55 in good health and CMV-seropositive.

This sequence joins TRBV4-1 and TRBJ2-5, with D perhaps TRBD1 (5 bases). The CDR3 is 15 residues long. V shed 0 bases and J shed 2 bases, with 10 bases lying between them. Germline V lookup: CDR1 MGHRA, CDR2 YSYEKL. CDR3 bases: TGCGCCAGCAGCCAAGAGGGGCAGACTCAAGAGACCCAGTACTTC. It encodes CASSQEGQTQETQYF.

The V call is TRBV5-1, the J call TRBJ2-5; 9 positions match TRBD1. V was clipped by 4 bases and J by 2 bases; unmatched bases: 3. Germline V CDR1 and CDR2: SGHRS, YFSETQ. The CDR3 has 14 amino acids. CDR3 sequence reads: CASSPGTGQETQYF. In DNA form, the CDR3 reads TGCGCCAGCAGCCCGGGGACAGGGCAAGAGACCCAGTACTTC.

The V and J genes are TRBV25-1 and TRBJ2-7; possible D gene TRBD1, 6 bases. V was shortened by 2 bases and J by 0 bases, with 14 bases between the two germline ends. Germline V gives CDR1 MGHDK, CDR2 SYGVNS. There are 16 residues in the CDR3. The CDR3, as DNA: TGTGCCAGCAGTGAAAACGGACAGTTCCGCTCCTACGAGCAGTACTTC. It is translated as CASSENGQFRSYEQYF.

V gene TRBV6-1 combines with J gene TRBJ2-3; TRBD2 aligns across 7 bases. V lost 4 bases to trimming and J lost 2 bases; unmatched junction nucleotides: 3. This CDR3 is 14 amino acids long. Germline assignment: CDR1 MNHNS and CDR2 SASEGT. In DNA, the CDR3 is TGTGCCAGCAGTGGTCTAGCGGCCACAGATACGCAGTATTTT. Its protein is CASSGLAATDTQYF.

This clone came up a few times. CDR3 in amino acids: CASSWGTSGGMRETQYF. The CDR3 nucleotides read TGCGCCAGCAGCTGGGGGACTAGCGGGGGAATGAGAGAGACCCAGTACTTC. This rearrangement joins TRBV5-1 to TRBJ2-5; 14 bases agree with TRBD2. V dropped 3 bases and J dropped 4; count of bases not matched to a gene: 8. Germline V gives CDR1 SGHRS, CDR2 YFSETQ. The length of the CDR3 is 17 residues.

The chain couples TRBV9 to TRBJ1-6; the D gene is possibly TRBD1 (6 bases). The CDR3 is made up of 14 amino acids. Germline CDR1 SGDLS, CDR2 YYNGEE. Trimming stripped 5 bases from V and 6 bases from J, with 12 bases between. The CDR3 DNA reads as TGTGCCAGCAGTTTTAGGGGGGGTAATTCACCCCTCCACTTT. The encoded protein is CASSFRGGNSPLHF.

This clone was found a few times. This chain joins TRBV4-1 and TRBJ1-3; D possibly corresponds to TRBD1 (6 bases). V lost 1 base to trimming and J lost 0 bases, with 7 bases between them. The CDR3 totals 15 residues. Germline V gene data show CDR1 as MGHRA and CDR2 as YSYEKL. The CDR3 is CASSQGTASGNTIYF. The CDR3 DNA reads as TGCGCCAGCAGCCAAGGGACAGCCTCTGGAAACACCATATATTTT.

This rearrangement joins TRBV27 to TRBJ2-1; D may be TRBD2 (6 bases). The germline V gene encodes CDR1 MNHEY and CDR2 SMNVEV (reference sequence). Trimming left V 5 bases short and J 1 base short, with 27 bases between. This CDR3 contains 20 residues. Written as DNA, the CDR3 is TGTGCCAGCAGTCCGATGGAGGGTGGACAACAAACCCGGTCCTACAATGAGCAGTTCTTC. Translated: CASSPMEGGQQTRSYNEQFF.

CDR3 in amino acids: CASSPDRGQNTEAFF. In nucleotides, the CDR3 is TGCGCCAGCAGCCCCGACAGGGGTCAGAACACTGAAGCTTTCTTT. The J gene is TRBJ1-1, the V gene TRBV5-1; 8 bases match TRBD1. V dropped 4 bases and J dropped 1; count of bases not matched to a gene: 6. The CDR3 has 15 residues. Germline V CDR1 and CDR2: SGHRS, YFSETQ.

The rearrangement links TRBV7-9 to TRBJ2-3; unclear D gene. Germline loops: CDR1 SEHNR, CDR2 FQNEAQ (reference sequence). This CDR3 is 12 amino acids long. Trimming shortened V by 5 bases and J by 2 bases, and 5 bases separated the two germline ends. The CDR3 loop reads CASSPITDTQYF. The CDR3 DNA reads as TGTGCCAGCAGCCCCATCACAGATACGCAGTATTTT.

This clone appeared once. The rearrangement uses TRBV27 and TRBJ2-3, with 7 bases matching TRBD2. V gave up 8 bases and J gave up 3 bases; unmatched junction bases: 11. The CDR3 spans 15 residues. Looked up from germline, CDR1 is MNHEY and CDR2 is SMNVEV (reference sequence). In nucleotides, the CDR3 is TGTGCCAGCCGAAACAGACTAGCTGGGACAGATACGCAGTATTTT. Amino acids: CASRNRLAGTDTQYF.

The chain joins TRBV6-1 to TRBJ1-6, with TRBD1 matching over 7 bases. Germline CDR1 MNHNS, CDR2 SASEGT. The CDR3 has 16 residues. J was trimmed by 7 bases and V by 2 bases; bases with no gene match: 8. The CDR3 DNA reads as TGTGCCAGCAGTGAAATGTCAGGGGGGTGGAATTCACCCCTCCACTTT. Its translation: CASSEMSGGWNSPLHF.

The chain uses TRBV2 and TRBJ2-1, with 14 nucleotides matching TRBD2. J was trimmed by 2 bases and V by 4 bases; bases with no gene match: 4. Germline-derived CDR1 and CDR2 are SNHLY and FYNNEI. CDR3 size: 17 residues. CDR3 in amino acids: CASSGLAGGLAYNEQFF. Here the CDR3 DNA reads TGTGCCAGCAGTGGACTAGCGGGGGGGCTCGCCTACAATGAGCAGTTCTTC.